One and the same sample provided the 19 T cell receptor beta chains below, sequenced in a study of blood T cell repertoires in COVID-19. Profiled with immunoSEQ multiplex PCR; TCRdb holds only in-frame clones, not every one. The data contain 80,000 to 95,000 clones, roughly 84% of them singletons. Sample: peripheral blood. The receptors here all came from a woman older than 75 in a cohort sampled during active or convalescent COVID-19.

This clone was picked up one time. The gene calls are TRBV19 and TRBJ1-5; unclear D gene. V was shortened by 3 bases and J by 7 bases, with 13 bases between the two germline ends. CDR1 and CDR2 (germline): LNHDA, SQIVND (reference sequence). CDR3 length: 14 residues. CDR3 sequence reads: CASSMGRVGQPQHF. DNA of the CDR3: TGTGCCAGTAGTATGGGGAGGGTAGGACAGCCCCAGCATTTT.

This clone occurred once. The CDR3 loop reads CATSDLRGSTGELFF. For the CDR3, the DNA is TGTGCCACCAGTGATTTGAGGGGGAGCACCGGGGAGCTGTTTTTT. This chain links TRBV24-1 with TRBJ2-2, with D perhaps matching TRBD1 (6 bases). Trimming took off 0 bases at V and 4 bases at J, with 8 bases between the two ends. Germline CDR1 and CDR2: KGHDR and SFDVKD. The CDR3 consists of 15 residues.

The genes are TRBV2 and TRBJ1-1, with 9 bases fitting TRBD1. The CDR3 contains 14 residues. Germline CDR1 SNHLY, CDR2 FYNNEI. The V and J ends lost 5 bases and 8 bases, in that order; junction bases with no gene match: 9. The CDR3 sequence is CASSSGTGLMEAFF. DNA for the CDR3: TGTGCCAGCAGTTCCGGGACAGGGTTAATGGAAGCTTTCTTT.

The genes are TRBV5-1 and TRBJ2-1, with 8 bases fitting TRBD1. The junction had 5 bases not matched to a gene; V was cut back by 2 bases and J by 1 base. Germline V gives CDR1 SGHRS, CDR2 YFSETQ. This CDR3 region has 16 residues. CDR3 bases: TGCGCCAGCAGCTTTTCCGGACAGGGTTCCTACAATGAGCAGTTCTTC. Residues: CASSFSGQGSYNEQFF.

V is TRBV28 and J is TRBJ2-1, with TRBD2 matching 8 bases. The CDR3 extends over 15 amino acids. Germline V gene lookup returns CDR1 MDHEN and CDR2 SYDVKM. V gave up 1 base and J gave up 4 bases; unmatched junction bases: 3. The CDR3 DNA reads as TGTGCCAGCAGTTTATCTAGCGGGTTTTACAATGAGCAGTTCTTC. The encoded protein is CASSLSSGFYNEQFF.

This clone showed up just once. The V call is TRBV28, the J call TRBJ1-3, with D hard to call. CDR1 and CDR2 (germline): MDHEN, SYDVKM. This CDR3 comprises 13 residues. V lost 3 bases to trimming and J lost 4 bases, with 7 bases between them. CDR3 sequence (DNA): TGTGCCAGCAGTTTTCCACAGGGAAACACCATATATTTT. As protein: CASSFPQGNTIYF.

The chain combines TRBV11-2 with TRBJ1-2, with 8 bases identical to TRBD1. Germline trimming cut 5 bases from V and 3 bases from J; bases unmatched to any gene: 5. CDR3 length: 14 amino acids. Germline loops: CDR1 SGHAT, CDR2 FQNNGV. CDR3: CASSQSDRDYGYTF. Here the CDR3 DNA reads TGTGCCAGCAGCCAATCGGACAGGGACTATGGCTACACCTTC.

J is TRBJ2-7 and V is TRBV3-1 (or the pseudogene TRBV3-2), with D perhaps TRBD2 (5 bases). Trimming shortened V by 0 bases and J by 6 bases, and 6 bases separated the two germline ends. Germline CDR1 reads LGHDT; CDR2 reads YNNKEL (reference sequence). The length of the CDR3 is 12 residues. CDR3 sequence: CASSQERGEQYF. The CDR3 nucleotides are TGTGCCAGCAGCCAAGAACGGGGCGAGCAGTACTTC.

The rearrangement uses TRBV24-1 and TRBJ2-3; 10 bases map to TRBD2. V lost 5 bases, J lost 5 bases, and 9 bases stayed unmatched. This CDR3 has 16 amino acids. Germline V gene sequence: CDR1 KGHDR, CDR2 SFDVKD. The CDR3 DNA reads TGTGCCACCAGTGCTGTGCTAGCGGGAGAAGGAGATACGCAGTATTTT. It specifies CATSAVLAGEGDTQYF.

The genes are TRBV3-1 (or the pseudogene TRBV3-2) and TRBJ1-2; no reliable D call. Between the trimmed V and J ends, which lost 1 base and 3 bases, there was a span of 15 bases. Germline V lookup: CDR1 LGHDT, CDR2 YNNKEL (reference sequence). The CDR3 consists of 16 residues. For the CDR3, the DNA is TGTGCCAGCAGCCAAGGTCCGGGGAACGTGCACTATGGCTACACCTTC. This translates into CASSQGPGNVHYGYTF.

The rearrangement joins TRBV7-3 to TRBJ2-2, with D perhaps TRBD2 (6 bases). The germline V and J ends were trimmed by 2 bases and 8 bases, with 18 bases remaining between them. Germline CDR1 and CDR2: SGHTA and FQGTGA. The CDR3 length is 16 residues. In DNA form, the CDR3 reads TGTGCCAGCAGCTTATTCGGCGGGAATGTAGAGGGGGAGCTGTTTTTT. Protein sequence: CASSLFGGNVEGELFF.

This chain connects TRBV28 to TRBJ2-7; possible D gene TRBD1, 6 bases. Germline V gives CDR1 MDHEN, CDR2 SYDVKM. The CDR3 totals 12 residues. Trimming stripped 5 bases from V and 13 bases from J, with 18 bases between. This CDR3 reads CASSRLQGPRYF. The CDR3 region has the DNA TGTGCCAGCAGTCGTTTACAGGGACCCCGTTACTTC.

This rearrangement joins TRBV7-8 to TRBJ2-7, with a weak D call TRBD2 (6 bases). Trimming removed 1 base from V and 5 bases from J, with 9 bases in between. Germline CDR1 and CDR2: SGHVS and FQNEAQ. The CDR3 contains 13 residues. This CDR3 reads CASSLGEAHEQYF. Here the CDR3 DNA reads TGTGCCAGCAGCTTAGGGGAGGCTCACGAGCAGTACTTC.

The chain recombines TRBV2 with TRBJ2-2; TRBD2 agrees at 7 bases. Germline loops: CDR1 SNHLY, CDR2 FYNNEI. There are 15 residues in the CDR3. Losses at the gene ends were 2 bases for V and 2 bases for J; bases not matched to a gene: 2. Written as DNA, the CDR3 is TGTGCCAGCAGTGAACTAGCGGCTAACACCGGGGAGCTGTTTTTT. This gives the protein CASSELAANTGELFF. The full variable domain, with the rest looked up from reference TRBV2 and TRBJ2-2, is EPEVTQTPSHQVTQMGQEVILRCVPISNHLYFYWYRQILGQKVEFLVSFYNNEISEKSEIFDDQFSVERPDGSNFTLKIRSTKLEDSAMYFCASSELAANTGELFFGEGSRLTVL.

V is TRBV3-1 (or the pseudogene TRBV3-2) and J is TRBJ2-5, with 10 nucleotides matching TRBD2. The CDR3 spans 15 residues. The V segment lost 4 bases and the J segment 4 bases; nucleotides outside the gene matches: 6. Germline-derived CDR1 and CDR2 are LGHDT and YNNKEL (reference sequence). CDR3 sequence reads: CASSPTSGTGETQYF. CDR3 in DNA: TGTGCCAGCAGCCCCACTAGCGGGACTGGAGAGACCCAGTACTTC.

The chain is built from TRBV19 and TRBJ1-2; D gene ambiguous. The V end was cut by 8 bases, the J end by 0 bases, with 16 bases between. Germline V CDR1 and CDR2: LNHDA, SQIVND (reference sequence). CDR3 length equals 15 residues. CDR3 sequence: CASRWFGRSNYGYTF. DNA for the CDR3: TGTGCCAGTCGGTGGTTTGGGCGATCTAACTATGGCTACACCTTC.

The J gene is TRBJ1-3, the V gene TRBV5-1; 7 bases are a match to TRBD1. J gave up 0 bases and V 0 bases, and 3 bases lay outside the gene matches. The CDR3 length is 16 residues. CDR1 is SGHRS, CDR2 YFSETQ, per germline. CDR3 residues: CASSLDGTASGNTIYF. The DNA of the CDR3 is TGCGCCAGCAGCTTGGATGGGACAGCCTCTGGAAACACCATATATTTT.

The genes are TRBV6-5 and TRBJ1-3; D gene unclear. This CDR3 has 14 residues. Germline loops: CDR1 MNHEY, CDR2 SVGAGI. V dropped 7 bases and J dropped 1 base, with 11 bases sitting between them. The CDR3 sequence is CASMRSGSGNTIYF. The CDR3 nucleotides are TGTGCCAGCATGAGGTCGGGGTCTGGAAACACCATATATTTT.

V and J are TRBV7-9 and TRBJ2-7; perhaps TRBD2 as D (5 bases). Germline V lookup: CDR1 SEHNR, CDR2 FQNEAQ (reference sequence). The CDR3 spans 13 residues. The V gene lost 8 bases and the J gene lost 3 bases, with 14 bases spanning the gap. The DNA of the CDR3 is TGTGCCAGCGAGGGCGCGTTTAACTACGAGCAGTACTTC. It encodes CASEGAFNYEQYF.